The 15 T cell receptor beta chains reported below all come from one sample, sequenced in a study of T cell responses to AZD1222 COVID-19 vaccine. Data came from immunoSEQ multiplex PCR; TCRdb stores just in-frame clones and leaves some out. Of some 130,000 clones detected, 90% to 95% appear once; the ten largest clones hold more than 8%. The starting material was peripheral blood, obtained on day 0 of AZD1222 vaccination. These receptors were taken from an adult in good health.

This clone was picked up one time. The chain couples TRBV10-1 to TRBJ1-3; a possible D gene is TRBD1 (5 bases). CDR1 is WNHNN, CDR2 SYGVQD, per germline (reference sequence). Trimming left V 3 bases short and J 3 bases short, with 12 bases between. This CDR3 is 15 amino acids long. The CDR3 DNA reads TGCGCCAGCAGTGACAGGGTCATAGGTGGAAACACCATATATTTT. It codes for CASSDRVIGGNTIYF.

This CDR3 reads CASSLATAPNEQYF. The CDR3 DNA is TGTGCCAGCAGCTTAGCCACAGCCCCCAACGAGCAGTACTTC. The chain is built from TRBV7-9 and TRBJ2-7; D gene uncertain. The CDR3 consists of 14 residues. V lost 0 bases and J 5 bases, leaving 11 bases between the germline ends. Germline CDR1 reads SEHNR; CDR2 reads FQNEAQ (reference sequence).

V and J are TRBV30 and TRBJ1-2; a weak D match, TRBD1 (5 bases). The CDR3 is made up of 15 amino acids. CDR1 and CDR2 from the germline V gene are GTSNPN and SVGIG (reference sequence). V was trimmed by 3 bases and J by 8 bases, leaving 22 bases between them. The CDR3 is CAWRRGDLRTPGYTF. The CDR3 DNA is TGTGCCTGGAGGCGGGGGGACCTCCGGACCCCCGGCTACACCTTC.

CDR3 protein: CASSPARRGGSEAFF. The CDR3 bases are TGTGCCAGCTCACCCGCTCGCAGGGGGGGGTCTGAAGCTTTCTTT. The V gene is TRBV18, the J gene TRBJ1-1; TRBD1 aligns across 7 bases. The CDR3 sequence is 15 residues long. Germline V lookup: CDR1 KGHSH, CDR2 LQKENI. V was pared by 3 bases and J by 6 bases, with 10 bases of the junction left unmatched.

The rearrangement links TRBV12-3 or TRBV12-4 to TRBJ1-1; 7 bases line up with TRBD1. The CDR3 totals 13 residues. After removal of 5 bases from V and 7 bases from J, the junction contained 7 bases not matched to a gene. Here the CDR3 DNA reads TGTGCCAGCAGTAAACCCACAGGGGATGAAGCTTTCTTT. This gives the protein CASSKPTGDEAFF.

J is TRBJ1-1 and V is TRBV5-1, with 9 bases identical to TRBD1. V lost 0 bases and J lost 7; bases outside the gene matches: 4. CDR3 length: 14 amino acids. Per germline, CDR1 SGHRS and CDR2 YFSETQ. In DNA form, the CDR3 reads TGCGCCAGCAGCTTGGAGGGACAGGGTCTTGAAGCTTTCTTT. Translating it yields CASSLEGQGLEAFF.

The gene calls are TRBV27 and TRBJ1-4, with a weak D call TRBD1 (5 bases). V lost 4 bases and J lost 8, with 14 bases in between. Per the germline V gene, CDR1 is MNHEY and CDR2 is SMNVEV (reference sequence). The CDR3 contains 14 residues. The CDR3 sequence is CASSSRRDWEKLFF. CDR3 in DNA: TGTGCCAGCAGTTCTCGCAGGGATTGGGAAAAACTGTTTTTT.

The CDR3 protein is CASSLQGTGANEKLFF. CDR3 DNA: TGTGCCAGCAGCTTACAAGGGACGGGAGCTAATGAAAAACTGTTTTTT. The chain employs TRBV11-2 and TRBJ1-4, with D possibly matching TRBD1 (5 bases). Between the trimmed V and J ends, which lost 2 bases and 3 bases, there was a span of 13 bases. This CDR3 comprises 16 residues. Germline CDR1 is SGHAT and CDR2 is FQNNGV. The variable domain in full, with the rest retrieved from reference TRBV11-2 and TRBJ1-4, is EAGVAQSPRYKIIEKRQSVAFWCNPISGHATLYWYQQILGQGPKLLIQFQNNGVVDDSQLPKDRFSAERLKGVDSTLKIQPAKLEDSAVYLCASSLQGTGANEKLFFGSGTQLSVL.

The chain joins TRBV12-3 or TRBV12-4 to TRBJ2-5; D ambiguous. This CDR3 has 12 residues. Deletions cut 3 bases from V and 5 bases from J, with 7 bases between. The CDR3 loop reads CASSLVEETQYF. CDR3 coding DNA: TGTGCCAGCAGTTTGGTCGAGGAGACCCAGTACTTC.

The V and J genes are TRBV2 and TRBJ2-7; TRBD2 matches at 7 bases. The CDR3 consists of 13 residues. V was clipped by 7 bases and J by 3 bases; unmatched bases: 6. Germline V gene data show CDR1 as SNHLY and CDR2 as FYNNEI. CDR3 in amino acids: CASTAGDFYEQYF. As DNA, the CDR3 is TGTGCCAGCACGGCGGGGGATTTCTACGAGCAGTACTTC.

The table lists this clone with a count of one. The chain has TRBV27 and TRBJ2-2; TRBD1 matches 7 bases. Germline V gives CDR1 MNHEY, CDR2 SMNVEV (reference sequence). Trimming removed 3 bases from V and 2 bases from J; junction bases left unmatched: 9. The CDR3 totals 17 residues. The CDR3 region is CASSLASGTVNTGELFF. CDR3 nucleotides: TGTGCCAGCAGTTTGGCCTCCGGGACAGTTAACACCGGGGAGCTGTTTTTT.

This sequence joins TRBV5-1 and TRBJ1-1; unclear D gene. CDR3 size: 17 residues. The V end was cut by 5 bases, the J end by 6 bases, with 26 bases between. Germline V gene sequence: CDR1 SGHRS, CDR2 YFSETQ. The CDR3 DNA reads as TGCGCCAGCAGACGGGCGGAGTTCGTTGCTCAAGAGGCTGAAGCTTTCTTT. Its translation is CASRRAEFVAQEAEAFF.

The genes are TRBV19 and TRBJ1-6; TRBD1 matches at 9 bases. Germline loops: CDR1 LNHDA, CDR2 SQIVND (reference sequence). V lost 4 bases to trimming and J lost 10 bases; unmatched junction nucleotides: 5. The CDR3 is made up of 14 amino acids. CDR3 DNA: TGTGCCAGTAGTAGGACAGGGGAAGGATCACCCCTCCACTTT. It yields the protein CASSRTGEGSPLHF. Variable domain in full (rest from reference TRBV19 and TRBJ1-6): DGGITQSPKYLFRKEGQNVTLSCEQNLNHDAMYWYRQDPGQGLRLIYYSQIVNDFQKGDIAEGYSVSREKKESFPLTVTSAQKNPTAFYLCASSRTGEGSPLHFGNGTRLTVT.

This clone was seen once. The V and J genes are TRBV2 and TRBJ1-4; D is uncertain. The CDR3 is 16 residues long. V lost 6 bases, J lost 6 bases, and 20 bases lay in between. Germline V gene lookup returns CDR1 SNHLY and CDR2 FYNNEI. CDR3: CASRDLGTGRDEKLFF. CDR3 in DNA: TGTGCCAGCAGGGACTTAGGAACCGGGAGGGATGAAAAACTGTTTTTT.

This sequence joins TRBV9 and TRBJ1-2; weak D call: TRBD1 (6 bases). The CDR3 has 15 amino acids. The V gene's germline CDR1 is SGDLS and CDR2 YYNGEE. Trimming left V 0 bases short and J 6 bases short, with 15 bases between. The CDR3 spells CASSVAMQGLDGYTF. CDR3 DNA sequence: TGTGCCAGCAGCGTAGCAATGCAGGGGTTGGATGGCTACACCTTC.